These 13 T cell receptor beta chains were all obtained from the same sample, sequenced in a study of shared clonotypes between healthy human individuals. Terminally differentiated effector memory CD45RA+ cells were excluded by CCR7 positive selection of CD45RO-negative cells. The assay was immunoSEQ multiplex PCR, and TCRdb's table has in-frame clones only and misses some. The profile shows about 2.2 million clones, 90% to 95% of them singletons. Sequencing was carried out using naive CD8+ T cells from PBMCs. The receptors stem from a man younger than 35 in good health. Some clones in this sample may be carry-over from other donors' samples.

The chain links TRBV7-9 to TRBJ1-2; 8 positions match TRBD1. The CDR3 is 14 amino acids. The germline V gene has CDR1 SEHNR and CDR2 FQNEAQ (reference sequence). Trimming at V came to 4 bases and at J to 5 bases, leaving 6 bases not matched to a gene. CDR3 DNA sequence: TGTGCCAGCAGCTACCCACAGGGGGTATATGGCTACACCTTC. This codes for CASSYPQGVYGYTF.

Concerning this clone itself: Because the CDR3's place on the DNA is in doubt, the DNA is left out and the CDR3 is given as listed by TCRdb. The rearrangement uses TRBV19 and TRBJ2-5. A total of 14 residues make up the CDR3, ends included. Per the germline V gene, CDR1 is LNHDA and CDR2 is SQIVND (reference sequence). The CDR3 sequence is CASSPLWEVETQYF.

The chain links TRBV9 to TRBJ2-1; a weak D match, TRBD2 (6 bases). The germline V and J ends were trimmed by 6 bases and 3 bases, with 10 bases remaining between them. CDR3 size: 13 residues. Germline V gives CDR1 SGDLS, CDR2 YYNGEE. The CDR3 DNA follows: TGTGCCAGCACCGCGGGGAACTACAATGAGCAGTTCTTC. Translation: CASTAGNYNEQFF.

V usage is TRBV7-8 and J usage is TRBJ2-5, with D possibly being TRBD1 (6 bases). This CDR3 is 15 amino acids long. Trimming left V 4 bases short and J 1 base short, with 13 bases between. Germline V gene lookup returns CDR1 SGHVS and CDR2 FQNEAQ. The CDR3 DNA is TGTGCCAGCAGCTCGAGATACAGGGTCCAAGAGACCCAGTACTTC. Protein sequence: CASSSRYRVQETQYF.

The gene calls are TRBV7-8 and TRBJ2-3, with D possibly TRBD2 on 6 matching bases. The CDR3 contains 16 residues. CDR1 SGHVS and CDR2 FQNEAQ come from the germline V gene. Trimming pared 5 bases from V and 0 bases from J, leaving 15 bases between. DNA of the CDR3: TGTGCCAGCAGCCTTTTGTGGGGGACTAGCACAGATACGCAGTATTTT. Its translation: CASSLLWGTSTDTQYF.

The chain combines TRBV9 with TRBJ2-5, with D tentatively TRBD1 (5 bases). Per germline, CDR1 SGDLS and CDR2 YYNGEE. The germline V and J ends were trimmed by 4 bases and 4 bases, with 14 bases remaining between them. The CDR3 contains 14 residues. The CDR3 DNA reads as TGTGCCAGCAGCTCCTCAGGGTCACGAGAGACCCAGTACTTC. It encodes CASSSSGSRETQYF. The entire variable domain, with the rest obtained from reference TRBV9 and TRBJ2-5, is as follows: DSGVTQTPKHLITATGQRVTLRCSPRSGDLSVYWYQQSLDQGLQFLIQYYNGEERAKGNILERFSAQQFPDLHSELNLSSLELGDSALYFCASSSSGSRETQYFGPGTRLLVL.

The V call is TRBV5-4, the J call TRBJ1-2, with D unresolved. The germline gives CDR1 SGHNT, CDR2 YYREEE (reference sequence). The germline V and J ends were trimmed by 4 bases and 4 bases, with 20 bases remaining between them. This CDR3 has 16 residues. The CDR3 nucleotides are TGTGCCAGCAGCCAGGCGGGGTGGGCCGACTTCTATGGCTACACCTTC. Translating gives CASSQAGWADFYGYTF.

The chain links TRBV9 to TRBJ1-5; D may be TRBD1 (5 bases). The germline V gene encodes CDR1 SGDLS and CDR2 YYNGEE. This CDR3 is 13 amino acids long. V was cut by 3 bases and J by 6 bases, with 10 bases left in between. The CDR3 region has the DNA TGTGCCAGCAGCGGGGAGGGGAGTCAGCCCCAGCATTTT. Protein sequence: CASSGEGSQPQHF.

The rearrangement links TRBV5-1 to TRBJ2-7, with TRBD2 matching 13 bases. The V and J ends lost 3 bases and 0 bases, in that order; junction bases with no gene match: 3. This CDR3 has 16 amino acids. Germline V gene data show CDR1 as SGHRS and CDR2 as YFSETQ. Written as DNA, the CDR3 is TGCGCCAGCAGCTACCGGACTAGCGGGAGCTCCTACGAGCAGTACTTC. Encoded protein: CASSYRTSGSSYEQYF.

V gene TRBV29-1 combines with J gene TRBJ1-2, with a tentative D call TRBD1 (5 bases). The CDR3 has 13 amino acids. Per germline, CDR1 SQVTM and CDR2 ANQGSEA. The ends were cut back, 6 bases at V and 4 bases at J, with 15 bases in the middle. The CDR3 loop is CSVAGGDRYGYTF. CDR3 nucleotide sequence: TGCAGCGTCGCGGGGGGGGATCGCTATGGCTACACCTTC.

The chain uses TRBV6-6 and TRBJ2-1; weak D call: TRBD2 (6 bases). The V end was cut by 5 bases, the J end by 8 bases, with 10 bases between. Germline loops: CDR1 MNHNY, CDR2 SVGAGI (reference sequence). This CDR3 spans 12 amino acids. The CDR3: CASSKLADEQFF. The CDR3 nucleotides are TGTGCCAGCAGTAAATTAGCGGATGAGCAGTTCTTC.

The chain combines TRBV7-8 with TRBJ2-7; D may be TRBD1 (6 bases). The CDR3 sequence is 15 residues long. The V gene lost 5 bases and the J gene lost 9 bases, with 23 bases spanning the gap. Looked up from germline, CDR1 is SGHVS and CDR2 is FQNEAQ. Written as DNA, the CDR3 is TGTGCCAGCAGCCCTACACAGGGATACATTACGGTGCAGTACTTC. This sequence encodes CASSPTQGYITVQYF.

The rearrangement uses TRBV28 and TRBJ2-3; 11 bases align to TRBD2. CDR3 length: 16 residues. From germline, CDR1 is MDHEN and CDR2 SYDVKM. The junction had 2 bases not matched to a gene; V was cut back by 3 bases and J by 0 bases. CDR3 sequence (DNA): TGTGCCAGCAGTTTCATAGCGGGAGGGAGCACAGATACGCAGTATTTT. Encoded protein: CASSFIAGGSTDTQYF.